Listed here is a single T cell receptor beta chain. Antigen specificity is unknown. The record originates from a study of shared clonotypes between healthy human individuals. Whole-study results and caveats: Blood was the only sampled material, and tissue repertoires likely differ.

Germline V lookup: CDR1 SGHNT, CDR2 YYREEE (reference sequence). V was trimmed by 4 bases and J by 4 bases, leaving 11 bases between them. CDR3 size: 13 residues. Profiled with immunoSEQ multiplex PCR; TCRdb holds only in-frame clones, not every one. This table has roughly 2.4 million clones, around 95% appearing once. Sequenced: naive CD4+ T cells sorted from blood. Subset reported: CD45RA+ positively selected. The clonotype comes from a man younger than 35 in good health. The chain links TRBV5-4 to TRBJ1-1; D ambiguous. The CDR3 spells CASSPQSSTEAFF. In nucleotides, the CDR3 is TGTGCCAGCAGCCCACAGTCAAGCACTGAAGCTTTCTTT. Based on the CDR3 plus reference TRBV5-4 and TRBJ1-1, the full variable domain is ETGVTQSPTHLIKTRGQQVTLRCSSQSGHNTVSWYQQALGQGPQFIFQYYREEENGRGNFPPRFSGLQFPNYSSELNVNALELDDSALYLCASSPQSSTEAFFGQGTRLTVV.